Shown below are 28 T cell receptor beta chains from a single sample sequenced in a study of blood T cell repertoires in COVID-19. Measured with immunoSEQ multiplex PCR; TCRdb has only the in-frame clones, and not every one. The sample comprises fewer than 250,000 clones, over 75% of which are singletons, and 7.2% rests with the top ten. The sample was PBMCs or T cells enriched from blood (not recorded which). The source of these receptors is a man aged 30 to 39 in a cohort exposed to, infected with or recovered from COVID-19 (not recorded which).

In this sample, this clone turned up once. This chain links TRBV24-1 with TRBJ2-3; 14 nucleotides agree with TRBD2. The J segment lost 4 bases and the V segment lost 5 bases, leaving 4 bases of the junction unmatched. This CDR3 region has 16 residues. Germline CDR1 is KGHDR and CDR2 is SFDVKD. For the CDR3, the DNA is TGTGCCACCAGTGCAAGACTAGCGGGAGGGCCAGATACGCAGTATTTT. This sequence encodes CATSARLAGGPDTQYF.

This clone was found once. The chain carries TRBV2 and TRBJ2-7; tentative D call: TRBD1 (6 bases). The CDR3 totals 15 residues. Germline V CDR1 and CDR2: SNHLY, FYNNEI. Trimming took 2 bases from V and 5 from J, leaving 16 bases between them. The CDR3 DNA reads TGTGCCAGCAGTGAAAGGTTTGGGGGCGCCCACGAGCAGTACTTC. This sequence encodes CASSERFGGAHEQYF.

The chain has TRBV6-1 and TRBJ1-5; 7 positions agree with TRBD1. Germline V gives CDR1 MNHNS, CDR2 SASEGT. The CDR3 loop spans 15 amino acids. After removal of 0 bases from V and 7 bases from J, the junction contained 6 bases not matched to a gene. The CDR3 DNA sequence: TGTGCCAGCAGTGAAGCCCTGGACAGGACACAGCCCCAGCATTTT. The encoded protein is CASSEALDRTQPQHF.

CDR3 region: CASRQGGGDEQFF. CDR3 sequence (DNA): TGTGCCAGCAGACAGGGGGGAGGGGATGAGCAGTTCTTC. The genes are TRBV28 and TRBJ2-1; a weak D match, TRBD1 (8 bases). The CDR3 loop spans 13 amino acids. CDR1 and CDR2 from the germline V gene are MDHEN and SYDVKM. V lost 6 bases, J lost 8 bases, and 14 bases lay in between.

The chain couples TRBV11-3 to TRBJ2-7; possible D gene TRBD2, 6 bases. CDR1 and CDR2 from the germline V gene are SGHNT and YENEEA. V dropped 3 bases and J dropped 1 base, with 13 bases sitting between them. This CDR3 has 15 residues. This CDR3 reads CASSLAGTASYEQYF. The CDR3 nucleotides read TGTGCCAGCAGCTTGGCTGGGACTGCATCCTACGAGCAGTACTTC.

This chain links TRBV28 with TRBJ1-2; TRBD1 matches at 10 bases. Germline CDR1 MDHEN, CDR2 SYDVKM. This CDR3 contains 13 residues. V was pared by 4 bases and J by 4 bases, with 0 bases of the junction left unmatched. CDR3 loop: CASSWTGGYGYTF. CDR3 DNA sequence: TGTGCCAGCAGTTGGACAGGGGGCTATGGCTACACCTTC.

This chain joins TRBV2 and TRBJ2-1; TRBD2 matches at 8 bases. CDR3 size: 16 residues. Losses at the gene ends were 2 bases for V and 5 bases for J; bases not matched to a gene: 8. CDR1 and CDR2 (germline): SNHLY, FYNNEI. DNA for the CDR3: TGTGCCAGCAGTGAACTGGCTAGCGGGCTTAACAATGAGCAGTTCTTC. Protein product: CASSELASGLNNEQFF.

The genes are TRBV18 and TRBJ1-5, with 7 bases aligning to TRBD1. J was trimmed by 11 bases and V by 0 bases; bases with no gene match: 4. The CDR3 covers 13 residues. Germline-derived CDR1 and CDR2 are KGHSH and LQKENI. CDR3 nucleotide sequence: TGTGCCAGCTCACCACCCGGGGACAGTACCCAGCATTTT. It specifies CASSPPGDSTQHF.

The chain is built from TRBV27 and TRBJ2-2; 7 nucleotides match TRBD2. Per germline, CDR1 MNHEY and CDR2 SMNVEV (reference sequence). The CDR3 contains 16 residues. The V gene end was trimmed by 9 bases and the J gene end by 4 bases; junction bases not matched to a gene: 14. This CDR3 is CASRSGGGGPTGELFF. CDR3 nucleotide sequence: TGTGCCAGTAGAAGTGGGGGGGGAGGGCCCACCGGGGAGCTGTTTTTT.

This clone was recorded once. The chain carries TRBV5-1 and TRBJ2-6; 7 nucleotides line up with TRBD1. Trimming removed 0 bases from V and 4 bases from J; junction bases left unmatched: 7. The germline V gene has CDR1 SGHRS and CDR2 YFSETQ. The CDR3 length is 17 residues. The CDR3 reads CASSLAQGVRGANVLTF. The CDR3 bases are TGCGCCAGCAGCTTGGCCCAGGGGGTAAGAGGGGCCAACGTCCTGACTTTC.

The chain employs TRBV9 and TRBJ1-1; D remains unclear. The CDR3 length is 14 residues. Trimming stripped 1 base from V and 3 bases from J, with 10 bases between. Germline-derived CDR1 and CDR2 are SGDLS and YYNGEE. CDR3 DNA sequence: TGTGCCAGCAGCGTATCCCGCGTCGACACTGAAGCTTTCTTT. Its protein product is CASSVSRVDTEAFF.

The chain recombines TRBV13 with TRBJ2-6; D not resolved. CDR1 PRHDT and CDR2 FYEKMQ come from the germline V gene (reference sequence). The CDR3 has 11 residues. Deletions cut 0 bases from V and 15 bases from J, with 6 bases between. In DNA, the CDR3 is TGTGCCAGCAGCTTAGGCGAGGACCTGACTTTC. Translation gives CASSLGEDLTF.

The CDR3 bases are TGTGCCAGCTCTCAAAAACAGGGGTCGGGAACGGTATACGAGCAGTACTTC. The encoded protein is CASSQKQGSGTVYEQYF. This chain joins TRBV18 and TRBJ2-7; the match to TRBD1 covers 7 bases. CDR3 length: 17 residues. The J segment lost 4 bases and the V segment lost 6 bases, leaving 18 bases of the junction unmatched. Germline V gene sequence: CDR1 KGHSH, CDR2 LQKENI.

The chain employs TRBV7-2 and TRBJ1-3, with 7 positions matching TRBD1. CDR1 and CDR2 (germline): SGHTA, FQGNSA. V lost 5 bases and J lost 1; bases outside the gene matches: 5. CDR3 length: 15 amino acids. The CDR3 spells CASSIDRVSGNTIYF. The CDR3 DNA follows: TGTGCCAGCAGCATAGACAGGGTGTCTGGAAACACCATATATTTT.

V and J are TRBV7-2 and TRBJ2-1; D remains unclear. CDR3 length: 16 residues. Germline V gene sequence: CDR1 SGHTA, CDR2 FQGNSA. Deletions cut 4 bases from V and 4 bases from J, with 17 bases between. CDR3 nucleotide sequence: TGTGCCAGCAGCTATTCCCCCACACCACCTTACAATGAGCAGTTCTTC. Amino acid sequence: CASSYSPTPPYNEQFF.

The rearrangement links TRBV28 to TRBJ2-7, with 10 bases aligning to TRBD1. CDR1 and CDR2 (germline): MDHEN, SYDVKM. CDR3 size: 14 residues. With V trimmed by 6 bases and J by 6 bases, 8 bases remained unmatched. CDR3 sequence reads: CASRSGTGVAEQYF. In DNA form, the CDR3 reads TGTGCCAGCAGGTCCGGGACAGGGGTGGCCGAGCAGTACTTC.

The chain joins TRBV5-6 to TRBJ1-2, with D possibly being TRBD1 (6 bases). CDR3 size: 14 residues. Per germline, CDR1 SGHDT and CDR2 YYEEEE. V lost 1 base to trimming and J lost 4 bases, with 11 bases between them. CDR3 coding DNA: TGTGCCAGCAGCTTGATGTGGGACACCTATGGCTACACCTTC. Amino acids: CASSLMWDTYGYTF.

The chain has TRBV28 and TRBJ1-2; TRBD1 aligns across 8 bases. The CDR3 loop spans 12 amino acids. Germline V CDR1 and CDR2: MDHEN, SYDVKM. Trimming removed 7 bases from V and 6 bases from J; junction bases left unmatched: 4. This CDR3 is CASIQGENGYTF. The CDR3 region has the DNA TGTGCCAGCATACAGGGGGAGAATGGCTACACCTTC.

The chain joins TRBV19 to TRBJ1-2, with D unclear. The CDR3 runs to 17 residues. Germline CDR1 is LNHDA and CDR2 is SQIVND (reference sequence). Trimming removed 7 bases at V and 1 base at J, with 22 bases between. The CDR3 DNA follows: TGTGCCAGTACCTTCGATCCGGAGAATTATCTTAACTATGGCTACACCTTC. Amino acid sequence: CASTFDPENYLNYGYTF.

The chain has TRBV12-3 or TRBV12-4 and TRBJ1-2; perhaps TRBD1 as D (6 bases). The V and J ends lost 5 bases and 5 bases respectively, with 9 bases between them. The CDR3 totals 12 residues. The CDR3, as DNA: TGTGCCAGCAGTACAGGGAATTATGGCTACACCTTC. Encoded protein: CASSTGNYGYTF.

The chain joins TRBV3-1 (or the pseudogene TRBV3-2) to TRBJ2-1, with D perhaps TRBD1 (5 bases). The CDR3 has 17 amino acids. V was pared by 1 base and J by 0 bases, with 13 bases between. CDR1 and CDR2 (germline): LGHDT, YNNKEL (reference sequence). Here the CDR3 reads CASSQVGAASSYNEQFF. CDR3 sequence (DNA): TGTGCCAGCAGCCAAGTTGGGGCGGCAAGCTCCTACAATGAGCAGTTCTTC.

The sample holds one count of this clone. CDR3 protein: CASSQPTGGANYGYTF. Written as DNA, the CDR3 is TGTGCCAGCAGTCAACCGACGGGGGGCGCGAACTATGGCTACACCTTC. V gene TRBV28 combines with J gene TRBJ1-2, with D maybe TRBD1 (6 bases). The CDR3 spans 16 residues. The V and J ends lost 5 bases and 2 bases respectively, with 18 bases between them. Per the germline V gene, CDR1 is MDHEN and CDR2 is SYDVKM.

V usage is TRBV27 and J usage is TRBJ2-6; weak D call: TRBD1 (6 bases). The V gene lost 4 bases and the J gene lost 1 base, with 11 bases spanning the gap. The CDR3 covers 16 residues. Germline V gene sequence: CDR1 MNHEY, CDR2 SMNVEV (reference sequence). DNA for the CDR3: TGTGCCAGCAGTTCAAGACAGGCGTCTGGGGCCAACGTCCTGACTTTC. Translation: CASSSRQASGANVLTF.

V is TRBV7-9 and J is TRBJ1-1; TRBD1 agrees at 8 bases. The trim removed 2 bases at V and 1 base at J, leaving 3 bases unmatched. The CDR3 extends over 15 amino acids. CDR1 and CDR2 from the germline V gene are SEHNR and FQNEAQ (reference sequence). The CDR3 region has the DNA TGTGCCAGCAGCTTATGGGGACAGGCGAACACTGAAGCTTTCTTT. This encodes CASSLWGQANTEAFF.

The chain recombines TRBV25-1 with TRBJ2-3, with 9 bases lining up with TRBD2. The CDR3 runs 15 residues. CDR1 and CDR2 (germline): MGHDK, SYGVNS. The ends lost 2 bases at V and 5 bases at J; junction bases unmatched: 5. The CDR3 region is CASSELAGPGDTQYF. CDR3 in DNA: TGTGCCAGCAGTGAACTAGCGGGGCCGGGAGATACGCAGTATTTT.

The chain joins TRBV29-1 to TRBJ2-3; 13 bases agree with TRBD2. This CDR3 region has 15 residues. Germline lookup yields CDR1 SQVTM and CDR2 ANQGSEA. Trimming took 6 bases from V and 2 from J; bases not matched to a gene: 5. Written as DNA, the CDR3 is TGCAGCGTACGGACTAGCGGGAGTCCCACAGATACGCAGTATTTT. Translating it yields CSVRTSGSPTDTQYF.

The CDR3 loop is CATGVILGRYNEQFF. The CDR3 nucleotides are TGTGCCACCGGTGTAATCTTAGGCAGGTACAATGAGCAGTTCTTC. This rearrangement joins TRBV15 to TRBJ2-1; no clear D. The CDR3 spans 15 residues. Germline V gene sequence: CDR1 LNHNV, CDR2 YYDKDF (reference sequence). Trimming removed 8 bases at V and 4 bases at J, with 18 bases between.

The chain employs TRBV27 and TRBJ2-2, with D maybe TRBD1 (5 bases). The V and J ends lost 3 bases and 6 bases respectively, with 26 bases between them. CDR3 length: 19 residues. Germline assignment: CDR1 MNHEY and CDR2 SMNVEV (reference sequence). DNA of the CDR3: TGTGCCAGCAGTTTGCGTATTTCCTTCCAGGGTCTTACGTCCGGGGAGCTGTTTTTT. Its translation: CASSLRISFQGLTSGELFF.